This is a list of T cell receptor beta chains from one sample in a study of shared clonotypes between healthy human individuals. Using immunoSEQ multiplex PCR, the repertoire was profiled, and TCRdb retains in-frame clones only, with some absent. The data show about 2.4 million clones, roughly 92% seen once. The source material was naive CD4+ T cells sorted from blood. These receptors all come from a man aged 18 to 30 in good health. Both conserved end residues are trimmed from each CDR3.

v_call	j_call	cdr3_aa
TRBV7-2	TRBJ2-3	ASSLAGASGDTQY
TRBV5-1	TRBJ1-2	ASSLLPQGVDGGYT
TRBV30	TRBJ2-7	AWSVGLASRPYEQY
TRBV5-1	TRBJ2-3	ASSLVAGGGDTQY
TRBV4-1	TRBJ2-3	ASSQVFDTQY
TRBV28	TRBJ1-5	ASSLVHGYNQPQH
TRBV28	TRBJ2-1	ASSLGRGPYNEQF
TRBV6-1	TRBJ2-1	ASSSGTSGGNEQF
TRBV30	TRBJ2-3	ALDRGFTDTQY
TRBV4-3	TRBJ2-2	ASSLMGGILSGELF
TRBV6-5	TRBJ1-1	ASSYGGQPNTEAF
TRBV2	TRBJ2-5	ASTKGGQETQY
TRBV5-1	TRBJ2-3	ASRGLGRMTTQY
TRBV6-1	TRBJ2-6	ASSERVRHSGANVLT
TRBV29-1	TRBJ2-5	SVYPGGQETQY
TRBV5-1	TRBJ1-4	ASSSERTGILSNEKLF
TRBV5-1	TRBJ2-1	ASRRSGASYNEQF
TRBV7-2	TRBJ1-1	ASSLAGMNTEAF
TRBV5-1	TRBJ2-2	ASSLMVTPTNGGELF
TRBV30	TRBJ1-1	AWSVRTGSQAF
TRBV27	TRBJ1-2	ASSLPDRGTYGYT
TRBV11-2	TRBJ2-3	ASSTRTGAGGDTQY
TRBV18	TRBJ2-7	ASSLRDTRLYEQY
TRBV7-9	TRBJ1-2	ASSSRTGSGYT
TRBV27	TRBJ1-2	ASMGNGYT
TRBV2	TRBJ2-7	ASSEVFGYEQY
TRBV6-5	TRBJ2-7	ASSSLGLDGYEQY
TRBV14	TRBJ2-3	ASSFGLAADTQY
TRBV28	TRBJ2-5	ASTPTRSRRETQY
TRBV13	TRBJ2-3	ASSQSRTSTDTQY
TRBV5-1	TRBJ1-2	ASSLPTGDGGYT
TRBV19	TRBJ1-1	ASSSTGGTEAF